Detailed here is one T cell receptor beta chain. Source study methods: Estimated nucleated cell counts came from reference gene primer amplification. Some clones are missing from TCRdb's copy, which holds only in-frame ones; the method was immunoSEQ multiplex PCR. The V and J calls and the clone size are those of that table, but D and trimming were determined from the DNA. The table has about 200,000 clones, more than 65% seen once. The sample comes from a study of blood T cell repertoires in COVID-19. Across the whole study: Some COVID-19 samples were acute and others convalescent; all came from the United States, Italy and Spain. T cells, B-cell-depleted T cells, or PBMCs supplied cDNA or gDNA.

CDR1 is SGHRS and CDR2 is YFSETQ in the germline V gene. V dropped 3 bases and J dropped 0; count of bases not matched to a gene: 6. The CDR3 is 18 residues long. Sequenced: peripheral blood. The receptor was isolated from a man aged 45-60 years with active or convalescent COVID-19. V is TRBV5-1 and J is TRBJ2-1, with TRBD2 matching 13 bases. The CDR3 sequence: CASSWGTSGTSSYNEQFF. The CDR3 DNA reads TGCGCCAGCAGCTGGGGGACTAGCGGGACGAGCTCCTACAATGAGCAGTTCTTC.